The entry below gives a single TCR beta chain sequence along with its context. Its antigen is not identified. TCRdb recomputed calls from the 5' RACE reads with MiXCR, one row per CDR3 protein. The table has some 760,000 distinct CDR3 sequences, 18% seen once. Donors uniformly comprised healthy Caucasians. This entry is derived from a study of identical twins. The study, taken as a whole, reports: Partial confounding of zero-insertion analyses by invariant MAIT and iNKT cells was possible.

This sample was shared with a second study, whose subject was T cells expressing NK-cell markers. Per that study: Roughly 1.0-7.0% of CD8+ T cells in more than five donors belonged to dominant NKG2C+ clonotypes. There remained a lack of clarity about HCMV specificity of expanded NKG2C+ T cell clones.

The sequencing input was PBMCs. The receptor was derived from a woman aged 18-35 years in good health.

The CDR3 bases are TGCAGTGCTAGAGCTGCGACAGGGGACCAAGAGACCCAGTACTTC. This gives the protein CSARAATGDQETQYF. The genes are TRBV20-1 and TRBJ2-5, with 8 bases matching TRBD1. V trimming: 1 base; J trimming: 0 bases; junction bases outside the gene matches: 4. Germline CDR1 reads DFQATT; CDR2 reads SNEGSKA (reference sequence). This CDR3 is 15 amino acids long.